These T cell receptor beta chains were read from a single sample in a study of T cell responses to AZD1222 COVID-19 vaccine. Method: immunoSEQ multiplex PCR; TCRdb's copy keeps in-frame clones and lacks some. The profile shows about 140,000 clones, 90% to 95% of them singletons. The specimen comprised peripheral blood, sampled on day 0 of AZD1222 vaccination. These receptors all stem from an adult in good health. Both conserved end residues are part of each CDR3. The order of the fields is clone size, CDR3 length, V gene, D gene, J gene, CDR3 protein, CDR3 DNA. The D gene is left open where the match is weak. Not all rows give a size; the values are once, few, many and, for expanded clones, a class.

abundance: NA; len: 14; v_gene: TRBV14; d_gene: NA; j_gene: TRBJ2-7; CDR3aa: CASSHTGRHYEQYF; CDR3nt: TGTGCCAGCAGCCACACCGGGAGACACTACGAGCAGTACTTC
abundance: NA; len: 12; v_gene: TRBV12-3/TRBV12-4; d_gene: NA; j_gene: TRBJ1-5; CDR3aa: CASSQRGQPQHF; CDR3nt: TGTGCCAGCAGTCAAAGGGGACAGCCCCAGCATTTT
abundance: NA; len: 16; v_gene: TRBV7-9; d_gene: NA; j_gene: TRBJ2-2; CDR3aa: CASSLPEGLWTGELFF; CDR3nt: TGTGCCAGCAGCTTACCGGAGGGGTTGTGGACCGGGGAGCTGTTTTTT
abundance: NA; len: 15; v_gene: TRBV19; d_gene: TRBD1; j_gene: TRBJ2-1; CDR3aa: CASSTNRGSYNEQFF; CDR3nt: TGTGCCAGTAGTACGAACAGGGGCTCCTACAATGAGCAGTTCTTC
abundance: few; len: 16; v_gene: TRBV7-3; d_gene: TRBD1; j_gene: TRBJ2-2; CDR3aa: CASSSQGALNTGELFF; CDR3nt: TGTGCCAGCAGCTCGCAGGGGGCTTTGAACACCGGGGAGCTGTTTTTT
abundance: NA; len: 12; v_gene: TRBV6-5; d_gene: NA; j_gene: TRBJ1-2; CDR3aa: CASSSGTYGYTF; CDR3nt: TGTGCCAGCAGTTCCGGGACCTATGGCTACACCTTC
abundance: NA; len: 14; v_gene: TRBV6-5; d_gene: TRBD1; j_gene: TRBJ2-7; CDR3aa: CASSILQGANEQYF; CDR3nt: TGTGCCAGCAGCATCTTGCAGGGGGCTAACGAGCAGTACTTC
abundance: NA; len: 11; v_gene: TRBV5-1; d_gene: NA; j_gene: TRBJ2-7; CDR3aa: CASSASYEQYF; CDR3nt: TGCGCCAGCAGCGCCTCCTACGAGCAGTACTTC
abundance: NA; len: 16; v_gene: TRBV28; d_gene: NA; j_gene: TRBJ1-4; CDR3aa: CASSSTPPGHNEKLFF; CDR3nt: TGTGCCAGCAGTTCCACCCCCCCGGGGCATAATGAAAAACTGTTTTTT
abundance: NA; len: 15; v_gene: TRBV21-1; d_gene: NA; j_gene: TRBJ2-3; CDR3aa: CAPAGRRGRVDTQYF; CDR3nt: TGTGCCCCTGCAGGGCGCAGGGGGCGGGTAGATACGCAGTATTTT
abundance: once; len: 15; v_gene: TRBV27; d_gene: TRBD1; j_gene: TRBJ2-4; CDR3aa: CASRGQGVTKNIQYF; CDR3nt: TGTGCCAGCCGAGGACAGGGGGTTACCAAAAACATTCAGTACTTC
abundance: NA; len: 15; v_gene: TRBV4-1; d_gene: NA; j_gene: TRBJ2-5; CDR3aa: CASSQVGRGRETQYF; CDR3nt: TGCGCCAGCAGCCAAGTCGGCAGGGGGAGGGAGACCCAGTACTTC
abundance: NA; len: 12; v_gene: TRBV27; d_gene: NA; j_gene: TRBJ1-2; CDR3aa: CASSLQGGGYTF; CDR3nt: TGTGCCAGCAGTCTACAGGGAGGTGGCTACACCTTC
abundance: NA; len: 14; v_gene: TRBV18; d_gene: NA; j_gene: TRBJ1-5; CDR3aa: CASSPVAGSQPQHF; CDR3nt: TGTGCCAGCTCACCGGTGGCAGGGAGTCAGCCCCAGCATTTT